A single sample is the source of the 30 T cell receptor beta chains below, sequenced in a study of tumor-infiltrating lymphocytes in oesophageal squamous cell carcinoma. From the PCR reads, TCRdb called clonotypes with MiXCR, one entry per CDR3 protein. The sample has about 17,000 distinct CDR3 sequences, about 40% seen once; the top ten hold approximately 18%. The sample taken for sequencing was normal esophageal tissue next to the tumor. The receptor source for this set is a female donor with esophageal squamous cell carcinoma.

Notes on this clonotype: Being one base from a much bigger clone, this may be a read error. The rearrangement uses TRBV5-6 and TRBJ2-7; D ambiguous. Germline-derived CDR1 and CDR2 are SGHDT and YYEEEE. V lost 4 bases and J 5 bases, leaving 13 bases between the germline ends. This CDR3 comprises 13 residues. In DNA, the CDR3 is TGTGCCAGCAGCATTGGCAGGAGTAACGAGCAGTACTTC. Amino acid sequence: CASSIGRSNEQYF.

This clonotype has ten or more counts. V usage is TRBV4-2 and J usage is TRBJ2-7; D is ambiguous. The length of the CDR3 is 15 residues. V lost 1 base and J 3 bases, leaving 13 bases between the germline ends. Germline lookup yields CDR1 LGHNA and CDR2 YNFKEQ. CDR3 nucleotides: TGTGCCAGCAGCCAAGGCTGGAGTCCGGTCTACGAGCAGTACTTC. This codes for CASSQGWSPVYEQYF.

Relative to its sample, this clonotype is medium-sized. This chain joins TRBV19 and TRBJ2-7, with a tentative D call TRBD1 (5 bases). The CDR3 runs to 13 residues. CDR1 LNHDA and CDR2 SQIVND come from the germline V gene (reference sequence). V lost 7 bases and J 2 bases, leaving 12 bases between the germline ends. CDR3 residues: CASKGTGTYEQYF. The CDR3 nucleotides read TGTGCCAGTAAAGGAACAGGAACCTACGAGCAGTACTTC.

This clonotype appeared once. This chain connects TRBV27 to TRBJ2-3, with TRBD2 matching over 9 bases. The J call may not be correct, given that the DNA end is closer to TRBJ2-1. Germline CDR1 is MNHEY and CDR2 is SMNVEV (reference sequence). The CDR3 runs to 16 residues. In DNA form, the CDR3 reads TGTGCCAGTAGTAGCGGGAGCGTACCCTCCTACAATGAGCAGTTCTTC. This gives the protein CASSSGSVPSYNEQFF.

DNA for the CDR3: TGCAGTGCTAGAGCCCCAAGACTCTCCACCGGGGAGCTGTTTTTT. Translated, it gives CSARAPRLSTGELFF. The chain recombines TRBV20-1 with TRBJ2-2; the D is unclear. V dropped 1 base and J dropped 4 bases, with 13 bases sitting between them. This CDR3 is built from 15 residues. The germline V gene encodes CDR1 DFQATT and CDR2 SNEGSKA (reference sequence).

A word on this clonotype: The CDR3 does not close with the conserved phenylalanine or tryptophan, likely indicating a read error. It is unclear where the CDR3 begins or ends on the DNA, so no DNA is shown, and the CDR3 is as TCRdb lists it. The genes are TRBV7-6 and TRBJ2-7. The CDR3 totals 15 residues, both ends included. CDR1 and CDR2 (germline): SGHVS, FNYEAQ. CDR3 amino acids: CASSFQSYNEQFFGS.

This clonotype was found many times. V usage is TRBV5-1 and J usage is TRBJ2-5; D perhaps matches TRBD1 (6 bases). V lost 1 base and J 1 base, leaving 11 bases between the germline ends. Per the germline V gene, CDR1 is SGHRS and CDR2 is YFSETQ. This CDR3 has 15 amino acids. In DNA, the CDR3 is TGCGCCAGCAGCTTGCAGGGGCGGGTCCAAGAGACCCAGTACTTC. It specifies CASSLQGRVQETQYF.

The chain has TRBV30 and TRBJ2-3; D gene ambiguous. Gene TRBJ2-7 matches the end of the DNA better, so the J call may be wrong. The CDR3 length is 12 residues. CDR1 GTSNPN and CDR2 SVGIG come from the germline V gene (reference sequence). This CDR3 is CAWKSTVREQYF. In nucleotides, the CDR3 is TGTGCCTGGAAAAGTACCGTCCGCGAGCAGTACTTC.

This clonotype turned up a few times. V is TRBV5-1 and J is TRBJ2-1, with 8 bases fitting TRBD2. This CDR3 contains 17 residues. The ends lost 0 bases at V and 5 bases at J; junction bases unmatched: 10. In germline, CDR1 is SGHRS, CDR2 YFSETQ. Here the CDR3 DNA reads TGCGCCAGCAGCTTGGACCAACAGCGGGGGAGAAACAATGAGCAGTTCTTC. It codes for CASSLDQQRGRNNEQFF.

At least ten counts were recorded for this clonotype. The chain uses TRBV28 and TRBJ1-1, with TRBD1 matching over 10 bases. After removal of 4 bases from V and 3 bases from J, the junction contained 5 bases not matched to a gene. There are 15 residues in the CDR3. CDR1 is MDHEN, CDR2 SYDVKM, per germline. Here the CDR3 reads CASSSRDRGYTEAFF. In DNA, the CDR3 is TGTGCCAGCAGTTCCCGGGACAGGGGCTACACTGAAGCTTTCTTT.

The J gene is TRBJ2-1, the V gene TRBV28; D perhaps matches TRBD2 (6 bases). The J call may be in error: the DNA end matches TRBJ2-5 better. There are 15 residues in the CDR3. Looked up from germline, CDR1 is MDHEN and CDR2 is SYDVKM. The CDR3 is CASSRQSGRRETQYF. In nucleotides, the CDR3 is TGTGCCAGCAGCCGCCAGAGCGGGCGGAGAGAGACCCAGTACTTC.

The chain couples TRBV7-2 to TRBJ2-1; 8 bases fit TRBD2. The germline CDR1 and CDR2 sequences are SGHTA and FQGNSA. The CDR3 runs 15 residues. The V segment lost 1 base and the J segment 9 bases; nucleotides outside the gene matches: 8. The CDR3 DNA is TGTGCCAGCAGCTTAGGGGGTTCGGGGGGGGTTGAGCAGTTCTTC. Amino acids: CASSLGGSGGVEQFF.

This clonotype occurred many times. It may be a read error: a sequence one base away is much more abundant. This chain uses TRBV6-1 with TRBJ2-5, with a tentative D call TRBD2 (6 bases). The CDR3 spans 14 residues. CDR1 MNHNS and CDR2 SASEGT come from the germline V gene. Trimming pared 6 bases from V and 11 bases from J, leaving 22 bases between. The CDR3 DNA follows: TGTGCCAGCAGCGATCGAGAAGCGGGTGATGAGCAGTACTTC. This codes for CASSDREAGDEQYF.

The V gene is TRBV7-2, the J gene TRBJ2-1, with a tentative D call TRBD2 (6 bases). CDR1 and CDR2 from the germline V gene are SGHTA and FQGNSA. The V gene lost 5 bases and the J gene lost 8 bases, with 16 bases spanning the gap. This CDR3 contains 14 residues. The CDR3 here is CASSLGGPSDEQFF. The CDR3 nucleotides read TGTGCCAGCAGCCTGGGGGGACCCTCCGATGAGCAGTTCTTC.

The chain carries TRBV7-2 and TRBJ2-1, with 7 nucleotides matching TRBD1. CDR3 length: 13 residues. V trimming: 1 base; J trimming: 13 bases; junction bases outside the gene matches: 7. The germline V gene encodes CDR1 SGHTA and CDR2 FQGNSA. The CDR3 nucleotides read TGTGCCAGCAGCTTAGGGGAAGGGACAGCTCAGTTCTTC. Translation gives CASSLGEGTAQFF.

A word on this clonotype: A read error may account for a junction end that differs from germline. V is TRBV7-8 and J is TRBJ2-6; D perhaps matches TRBD1 (6 bases). This CDR3 is built from 13 residues. Germline V gene data show CDR1 as SGHVS and CDR2 as FQNEAQ. The CDR3 loop reads CASSSQGHRVKDF. The CDR3 DNA reads as TGTGCCAGCAGCTCGCAGGGCCACAGGGTAAAGGACTTC.

The gene calls are TRBV7-6 and TRBJ2-3, with D perhaps matching TRBD2 (6 bases). CDR1 is SGHVS, CDR2 FNYEAQ, per germline. V gave up 1 base and J gave up 2 bases, with 19 bases separating them. The CDR3 has 18 residues. CDR3 amino acids: CASSLGRIRAGSTDTQYF. CDR3 sequence (DNA): TGTGCCAGCAGCTTAGGACGGATCCGGGCGGGGTCCACAGATACGCAGTATTTT.

Ten or more counts support this clonotype. The chain recombines TRBV19 with TRBJ2-2, with 7 bases identical to TRBD2. V shed 3 bases, J shed 6 bases, and the junction held 4 bases outside the gene matches. The CDR3 has 14 amino acids. Germline V gene data show CDR1 as LNHDA and CDR2 as SQIVND (reference sequence). Written as DNA, the CDR3 is TGTGCCAGTAGTATGATGGCGGGGGCCGGGGAGCTGTTTTTT. Translated: CASSMMAGAGELFF.

Only one count was recorded for this clonotype. The chain uses TRBV7-6 and TRBJ1-1; D may be TRBD1 (6 bases). This CDR3 is built from 16 residues. V gave up 5 bases and J gave up 4 bases, with 20 bases separating them. CDR1 and CDR2 (germline): SGHVS, FNYEAQ. The CDR3 is CASSRSQGAGATEAFF. CDR3 nucleotides: TGTGCCAGCAGCCGGTCTCAAGGGGCAGGGGCCACTGAAGCTTTCTTT.

As to this clonotype: Given the absence of the conserved phenylalanine or tryptophan at the CDR3 end, a read error is likely. No DNA is shown, since the ends of the CDR3 on it are uncertain; the CDR3 is the one TCRdb lists. This sequence joins TRBV6-9 and TRBJ2-5; the table's D call, TRBD1, was not checked against the DNA. Looked up from germline, CDR1 is MNHGY and CDR2 is SVAAGI. The CDR3 spans 16 residues, counting both ends. This CDR3 reads CASSTLGGGYEQYFGN.

The chain employs TRBV12-3 or TRBV12-4 and TRBJ2-2; a weak D match, TRBD1 (5 bases). The CDR3 covers 16 residues. V was clipped by 7 bases and J by 2 bases, with 17 bases between them. CDR3 region: CASIFGLDSNTGELFF. The CDR3 region has the DNA TGTGCCAGCATCTTCGGTTTAGACAGTAACACCGGGGAGCTGTTTTTT.

This clonotype is termed medium-sized. The chain recombines TRBV14 with TRBJ2-1, with D possibly TRBD1 on 5 matching bases. Germline V gene data show CDR1 as SGHDN and CDR2 as FVKESK. Between the trimmed V and J ends, which lost 4 bases and 3 bases, there was a span of 7 bases. This CDR3 is 13 amino acids long. The DNA of the CDR3 is TGTGCCAGCAGCCCCAGGGACTACAATGAGCAGTTCTTC. This encodes CASSPRDYNEQFF.

This clonotype was counted at least ten times. This chain connects TRBV2 to TRBJ2-5; 9 bases are a match to TRBD1. CDR1 and CDR2 from the germline V gene are SNHLY and FYNNEI. This CDR3 is built from 16 residues. The V gene end was trimmed by 6 bases and the J gene end by 5 bases; junction bases not matched to a gene: 13. The CDR3 nucleotides read TGTGCCAGCAGGATCGACAGGGGGAGGCTTAGCGAGACCCAGTACTTC. Encoded protein: CASRIDRGRLSETQYF.

This chain links TRBV17 with TRBJ2-7; TRBD1, the D gene given by the table, was not confirmed from the DNA. TRBV17 is marked as an open reading frame, function uncertain. CDR3 length: 15 amino acids. The CDR3 protein is CASSPGTGYGYEQYF. The CDR3 nucleotides are TGTGCCAGCAGCCCCGGGACAGGATACGGCTACGAGCAGTACTTC.

This clonotype appeared many times. The chain employs TRBV27 and TRBJ1-1; tentatively, D is TRBD1 (6 bases). Trimming removed 7 bases at V and 0 bases at J, with 9 bases between. The V gene's germline CDR1 is MNHEY and CDR2 SMNVEV (reference sequence). CDR3 size: 13 residues. The CDR3 here is CASIGQMNTEAFF. CDR3 nucleotides: TGTGCCAGCATCGGACAGATGAACACTGAAGCTTTCTTT.

This clonotype is medium-sized in the sample. The rearrangement uses TRBV12-3 or TRBV12-4 and TRBJ1-1; 8 bases agree with TRBD1. With 6 bases clipped from V and 6 bases from J, the junction kept 9 bases outside the gene matches. CDR3 length: 14 amino acids. The chain's CDR3 is CASSHTDRESEAFF. CDR3 bases: TGTGCCAGCAGCCATACGGACAGGGAGTCTGAAGCTTTCTTT.

The table lists this clonotype with many counts. The chain links TRBV28 to TRBJ2-7; 7 nucleotides agree with TRBD2. The CDR3 sequence is 14 residues long. Per germline, CDR1 MDHEN and CDR2 SYDVKM. V gave up 5 bases and J gave up 7 bases; unmatched junction bases: 11. CDR3 region: CASSTVRGGREQYF. The DNA for the CDR3 is TGTGCCAGCAGTACGGTAAGGGGCGGGAGAGAGCAGTACTTC.

This clonotype was counted between two and nine times. The rearrangement joins TRBV5-3 to TRBJ2-3; D might be TRBD1 (7 bases). TRBV5-3 is filed as an ORF, its function uncertain. The V and J ends lost 8 bases and 6 bases respectively, with 22 bases between them. The CDR3 is 15 amino acids. The CDR3 DNA reads as TGTGCCAGCTTATACAGGGGTCGGGGGACCGATACGCAGTATTTT. Protein product: CASLYRGRGTDTQYF.

By proportion, this clonotype is medium-sized. V and J are TRBV28 and TRBJ2-3; 10 bases are shared with TRBD2. Trimming cost V 0 bases and J 6 bases; bases outside gene matches: 12. The CDR3 consists of 18 residues. CDR1 is MDHEN, CDR2 SYDVKM, per germline. DNA of the CDR3: TGTGCCAGCAGTTTATGGCATGCGAGGCTAGCGGGAGTTGATACGCAGTATTTT. Its protein product is CASSLWHARLAGVDTQYF.

The table lists this clonotype with many counts. The rearrangement joins TRBV14 to TRBJ2-1, with unresolved D. Trimming removed 1 base at V and 3 bases at J, with 7 bases between. The V gene's germline CDR1 is SGHDN and CDR2 FVKESK. CDR3 size: 14 residues. In nucleotides, the CDR3 is TGTGCCAGCAGCCAAGGATGGGACTACAATGAGCAGTTCTTC. This encodes CASSQGWDYNEQFF.